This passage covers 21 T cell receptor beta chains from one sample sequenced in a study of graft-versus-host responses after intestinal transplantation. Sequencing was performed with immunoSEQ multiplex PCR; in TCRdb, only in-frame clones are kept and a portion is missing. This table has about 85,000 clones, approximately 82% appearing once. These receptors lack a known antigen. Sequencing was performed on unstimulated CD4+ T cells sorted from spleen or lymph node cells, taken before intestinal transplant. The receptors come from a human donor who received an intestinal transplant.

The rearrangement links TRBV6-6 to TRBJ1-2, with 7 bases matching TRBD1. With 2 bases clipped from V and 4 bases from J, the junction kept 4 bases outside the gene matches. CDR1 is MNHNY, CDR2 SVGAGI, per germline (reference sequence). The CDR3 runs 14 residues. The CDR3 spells CASSYHRGLYGYTF. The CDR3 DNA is TGTGCCAGCAGTTACCACAGGGGTCTCTATGGCTACACCTTC.

This CDR3 reads CASSIYGTPNQPQHF. The CDR3 DNA reads as TGTGCCAGTAGTATATACGGGACACCTAATCAGCCCCAGCATTTT. This chain uses TRBV19 with TRBJ1-5, with D perhaps matching TRBD1 (6 bases). The CDR3 totals 15 residues. V lost 2 bases and J 4 bases, leaving 12 bases between the germline ends. CDR1 and CDR2 (germline): LNHDA, SQIVND (reference sequence).

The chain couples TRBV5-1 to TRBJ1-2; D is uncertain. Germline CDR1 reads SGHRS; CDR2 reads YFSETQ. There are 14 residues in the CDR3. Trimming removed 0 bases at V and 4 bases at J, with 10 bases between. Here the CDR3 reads CASSLALSGYGYTF. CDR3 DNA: TGCGCCAGCAGCTTGGCCCTCTCGGGCTATGGCTACACCTTC.

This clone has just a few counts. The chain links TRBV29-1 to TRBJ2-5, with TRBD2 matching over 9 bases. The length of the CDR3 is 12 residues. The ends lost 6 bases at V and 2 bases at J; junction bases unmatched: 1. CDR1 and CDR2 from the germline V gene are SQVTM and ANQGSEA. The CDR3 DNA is TGCAGCGTCCTAGCGGGGCAAGAGACCCAGTACTTC. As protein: CSVLAGQETQYF. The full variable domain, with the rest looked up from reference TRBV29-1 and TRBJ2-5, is SAVISQKPSRDICQRGTSLTIQCQVDSQVTMMFWYRQQPGQSLTLIATANQGSEATYESGFVIDKFPISRPNLTFSTLTVSNMSPEDSSIYLCSVLAGQETQYFGPGTRLLVL.

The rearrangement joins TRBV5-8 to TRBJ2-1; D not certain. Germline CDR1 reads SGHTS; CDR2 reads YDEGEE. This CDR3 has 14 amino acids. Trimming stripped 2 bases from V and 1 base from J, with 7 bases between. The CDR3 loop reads CASSFISSYNEQFF. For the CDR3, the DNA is TGTGCCAGCAGCTTTATTTCGTCCTACAATGAGCAGTTCTTC. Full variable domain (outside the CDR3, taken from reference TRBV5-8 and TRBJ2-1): EAGVTQSPTHLIKTRGQQATLRCSPISGHTSVYWYQQALGLGLQFLLWYDEGEERNRGNFPPRFSGRQFPNYSSELNVNALELEDSALYLCASSFISSYNEQFFGPGTRLTVL.

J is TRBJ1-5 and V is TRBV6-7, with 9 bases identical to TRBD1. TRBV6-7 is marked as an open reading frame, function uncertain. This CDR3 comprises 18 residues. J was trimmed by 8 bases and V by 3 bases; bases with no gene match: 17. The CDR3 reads CASSYRTLGQGTLEPQHF. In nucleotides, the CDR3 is TGTGCCAGCAGTTATCGGACCTTGGGACAGGGTACGCTTGAGCCCCAGCATTTT.

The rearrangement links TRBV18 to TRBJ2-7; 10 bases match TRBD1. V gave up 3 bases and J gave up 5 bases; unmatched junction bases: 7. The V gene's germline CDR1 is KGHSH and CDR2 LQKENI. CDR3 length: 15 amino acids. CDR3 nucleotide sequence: TGTGCCAGCTCACCCTACGGGACAGGGGTGAACGAGCAGTACTTC. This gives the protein CASSPYGTGVNEQYF.

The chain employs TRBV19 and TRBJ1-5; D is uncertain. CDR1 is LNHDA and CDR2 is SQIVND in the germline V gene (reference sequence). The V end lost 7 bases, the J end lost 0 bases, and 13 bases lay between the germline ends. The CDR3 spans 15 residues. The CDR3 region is CASTRVWGSNQPQHF. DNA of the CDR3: TGTGCCAGTACGCGGGTTTGGGGTAGCAATCAGCCCCAGCATTTT.

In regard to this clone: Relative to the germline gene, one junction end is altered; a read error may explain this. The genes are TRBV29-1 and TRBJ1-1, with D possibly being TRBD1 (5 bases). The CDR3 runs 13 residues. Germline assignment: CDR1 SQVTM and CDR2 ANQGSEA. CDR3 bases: TGCAGCGTAAGGGGTACATGGAACGCTGAAGCTTTCTTT. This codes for CSVRGTWNAEAFF.

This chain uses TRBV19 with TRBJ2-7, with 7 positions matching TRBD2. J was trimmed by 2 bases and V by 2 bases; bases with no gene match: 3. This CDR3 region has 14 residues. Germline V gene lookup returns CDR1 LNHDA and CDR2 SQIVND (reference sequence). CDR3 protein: CASSITGGTYEQYF. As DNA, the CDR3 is TGTGCCAGTAGTATAACGGGGGGAACCTACGAGCAGTACTTC.

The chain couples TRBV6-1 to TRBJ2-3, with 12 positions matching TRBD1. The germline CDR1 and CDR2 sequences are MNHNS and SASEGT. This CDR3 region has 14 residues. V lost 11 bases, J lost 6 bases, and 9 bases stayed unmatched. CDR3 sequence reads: CAGARDRGPDTQYF. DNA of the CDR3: TGTGCCGGCGCCCGGGACAGGGGGCCTGATACGCAGTATTTT.

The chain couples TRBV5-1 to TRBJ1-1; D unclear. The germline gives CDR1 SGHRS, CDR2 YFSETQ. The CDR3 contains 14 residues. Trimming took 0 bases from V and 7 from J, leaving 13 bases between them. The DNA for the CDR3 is TGCGCCAGCAGCTTGGCCGGGGAGATAGGTGAAGCTTTCTTT. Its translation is CASSLAGEIGEAFF.

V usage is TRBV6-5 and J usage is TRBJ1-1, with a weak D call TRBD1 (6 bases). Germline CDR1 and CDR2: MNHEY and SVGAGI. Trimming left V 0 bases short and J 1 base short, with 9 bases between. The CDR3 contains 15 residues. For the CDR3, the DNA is TGTGCCAGCAGTTACTCCCTGACAGGGAACACTGAAGCTTTCTTT. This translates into CASSYSLTGNTEAFF.

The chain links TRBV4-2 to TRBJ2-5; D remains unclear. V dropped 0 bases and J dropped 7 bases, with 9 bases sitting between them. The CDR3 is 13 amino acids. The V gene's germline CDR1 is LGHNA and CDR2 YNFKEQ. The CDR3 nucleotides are TGTGCCAGCAGCCAAGACCTCACCGGGACCCAGTACTTC. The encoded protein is CASSQDLTGTQYF.

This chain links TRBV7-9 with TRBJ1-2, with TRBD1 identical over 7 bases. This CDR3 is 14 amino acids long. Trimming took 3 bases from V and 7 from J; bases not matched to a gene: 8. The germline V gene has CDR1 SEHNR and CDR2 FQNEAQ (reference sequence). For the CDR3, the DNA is TGTGCCAGCAGCTTTGGACAGGTGGGAGGTGGCTACACCTTC. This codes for CASSFGQVGGGYTF.

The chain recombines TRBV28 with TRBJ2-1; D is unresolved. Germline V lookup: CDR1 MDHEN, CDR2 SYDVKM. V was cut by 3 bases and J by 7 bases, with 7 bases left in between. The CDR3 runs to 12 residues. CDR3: CASSFFPNEQFF. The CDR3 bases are TGTGCCAGCAGTTTTTTTCCGAATGAGCAGTTCTTC.

CDR3 region: CASGLAGGRETQYF. The CDR3 DNA sequence: TGTGCCAGCGGACTAGCGGGGGGGAGGGAGACCCAGTACTTC. The rearrangement links TRBV7-9 to TRBJ2-5; 15 nucleotides match TRBD2. V lost 8 bases, J lost 5 bases, and 3 bases stayed unmatched. The CDR3 length is 14 residues. From germline, CDR1 is SEHNR and CDR2 FQNEAQ (reference sequence).

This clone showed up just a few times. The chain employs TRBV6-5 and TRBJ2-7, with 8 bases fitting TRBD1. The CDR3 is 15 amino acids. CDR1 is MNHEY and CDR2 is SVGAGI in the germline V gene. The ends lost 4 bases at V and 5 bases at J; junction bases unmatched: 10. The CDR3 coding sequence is TGTGCCAGCAGTTTTGGGACAGGAAAATCTGACGAGCAGTACTTC. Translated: CASSFGTGKSDEQYF.

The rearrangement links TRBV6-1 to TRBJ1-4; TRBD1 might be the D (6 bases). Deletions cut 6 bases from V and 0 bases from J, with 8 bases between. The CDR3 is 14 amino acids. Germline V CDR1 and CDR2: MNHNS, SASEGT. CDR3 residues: CASRTGSTNEKLFF. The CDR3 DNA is TGTGCCAGCAGAACAGGGTCAACTAATGAAAAACTGTTTTTT.

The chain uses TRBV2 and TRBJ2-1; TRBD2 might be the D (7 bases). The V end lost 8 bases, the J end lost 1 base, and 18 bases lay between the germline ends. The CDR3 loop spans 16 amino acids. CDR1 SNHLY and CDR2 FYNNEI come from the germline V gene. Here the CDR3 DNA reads TGTGCCAGCCCTCCCCGGGGGCGGGGGTCCTACAATGAGCAGTTCTTC. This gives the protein CASPPRGRGSYNEQFF.

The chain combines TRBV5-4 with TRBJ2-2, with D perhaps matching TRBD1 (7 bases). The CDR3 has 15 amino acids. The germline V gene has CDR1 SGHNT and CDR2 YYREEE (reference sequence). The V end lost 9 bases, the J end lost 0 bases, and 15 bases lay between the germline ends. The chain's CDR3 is CATLEGAANTGELFF. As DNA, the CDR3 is TGTGCCACCTTGGAGGGGGCAGCGAACACCGGGGAGCTGTTTTTT.